The clone carrying this T cell receptor beta chain showed up just a few times. The data were obtained in a study of beta chain features in type 1 diabetes. The entirety of the isolated RNA underwent reverse transcription, so expressed TCRB transcripts were sequenced. Libraries were prepared by immunoSEQ multiplex PCR; TCRdb keeps only in-frame clonotypes and omits some of them. Here the sample spans hundreds of thousands of clones, roughly a sixth being singletons. Sequencing was performed on naive CD4+ T cells from blood. This sequence was found in a young man in good health.

CDR3: CASSFALTGAGYTF. DNA of the CDR3: TGTGCCAGCAGTTTTGCCCTGACAGGGGCTGGCTACACCTTC. The chain combines TRBV6-5 with TRBJ1-2, with 8 bases matching TRBD1. Germline CDR1 reads MNHEY; CDR2 reads SVGAGI. V was clipped by 4 bases and J by 7 bases; unmatched bases: 8. The CDR3 totals 14 residues.